This T cell receptor (beta chain) derives from a study of beta chain features in type 1 diabetes. The CDR3 runs to 16 residues. J was trimmed by 3 bases and V by 1 base; bases with no gene match: 2. In germline, CDR1 is MGHRA, CDR2 YSYEKL. Investigators reverse transcribed all isolated RNA, so they sequenced expressed TCRB transcripts. Assay: immunoSEQ multiplex PCR; the TCRdb copy retains only in-frame clones and omits some. This table holds around 310,000 clones, roughly 9.6% found once. On this clone itself: Antigen unknown.

Whole-study results and caveats: Healthy donors had naive, central memory and Treg TCRB repertoires that appeared less similar than those seen among patients.

The V gene is TRBV4-1, the J gene TRBJ2-1; 11 nucleotides match TRBD2. Sequenced input: naive CD4+ T cells from blood. The TCR sequence derives from a woman aged 30 to 39 in good health. CDR3: CASSQGLAGNYNEQFF. The CDR3 DNA is TGCGCCAGCAGCCAAGGACTAGCGGGAAACTACAATGAGCAGTTCTTC.